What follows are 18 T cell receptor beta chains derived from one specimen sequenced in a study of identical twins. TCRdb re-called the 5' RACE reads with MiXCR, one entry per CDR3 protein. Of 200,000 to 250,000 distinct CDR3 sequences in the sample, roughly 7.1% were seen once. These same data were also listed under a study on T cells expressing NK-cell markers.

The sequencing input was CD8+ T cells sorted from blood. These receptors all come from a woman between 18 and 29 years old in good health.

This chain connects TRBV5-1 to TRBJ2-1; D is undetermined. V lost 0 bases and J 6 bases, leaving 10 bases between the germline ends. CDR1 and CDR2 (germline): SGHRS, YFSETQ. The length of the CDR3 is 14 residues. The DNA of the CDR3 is TGCGCCAGCAGCTTGGGCCCGCCCCCCAATGAGCAGTTCTTC. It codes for CASSLGPPPNEQFF.

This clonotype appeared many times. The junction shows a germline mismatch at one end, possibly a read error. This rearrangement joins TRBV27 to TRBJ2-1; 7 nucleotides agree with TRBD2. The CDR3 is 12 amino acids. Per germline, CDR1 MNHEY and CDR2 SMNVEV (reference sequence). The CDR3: CASSPLAGPEVF. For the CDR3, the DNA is TGTGCCAGCAGTCCGTTAGCGGGCCCTGAGGTATTC.

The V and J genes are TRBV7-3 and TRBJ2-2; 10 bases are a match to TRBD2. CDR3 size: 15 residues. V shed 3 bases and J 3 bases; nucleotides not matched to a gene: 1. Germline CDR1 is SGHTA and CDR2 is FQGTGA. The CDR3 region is CASSFGTSDTGELFF. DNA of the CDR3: TGTGCCAGCAGCTTCGGGACTAGCGACACCGGGGAGCTGTTTTTT.

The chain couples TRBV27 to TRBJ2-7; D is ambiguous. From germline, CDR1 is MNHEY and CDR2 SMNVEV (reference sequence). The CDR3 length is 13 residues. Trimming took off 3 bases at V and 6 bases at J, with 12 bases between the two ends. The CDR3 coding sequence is TGTGCCAGCAGTTTTCCCCGGGCCAGCGAGCAGTACTTC. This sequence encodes CASSFPRASEQYF.

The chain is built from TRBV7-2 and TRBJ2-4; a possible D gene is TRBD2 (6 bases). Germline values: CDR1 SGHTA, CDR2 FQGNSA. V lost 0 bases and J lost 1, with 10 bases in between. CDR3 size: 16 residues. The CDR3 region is CASSLAPRGAKNIQYF. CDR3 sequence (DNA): TGTGCCAGCAGCTTAGCCCCTCGGGGGGCCAAAAACATTCAGTACTTC.

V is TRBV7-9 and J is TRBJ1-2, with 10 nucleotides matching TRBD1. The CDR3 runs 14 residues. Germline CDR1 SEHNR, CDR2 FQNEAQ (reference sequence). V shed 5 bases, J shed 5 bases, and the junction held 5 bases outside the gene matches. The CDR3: CASSETGGGYGYTF. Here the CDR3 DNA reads TGTGCCAGCAGCGAGACAGGGGGCGGGTATGGCTACACCTTC. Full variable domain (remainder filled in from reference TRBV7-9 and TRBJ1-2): DTGVSQNPRHKITKRGQNVTFRCDPISEHNRLYWYRQTLGQGPEFLTYFQNEAQLEKSRLLSDRFSAERPKGSFSTLEIQRTEQGDSAMYLCASSETGGGYGYTFGSGTRLTVV.

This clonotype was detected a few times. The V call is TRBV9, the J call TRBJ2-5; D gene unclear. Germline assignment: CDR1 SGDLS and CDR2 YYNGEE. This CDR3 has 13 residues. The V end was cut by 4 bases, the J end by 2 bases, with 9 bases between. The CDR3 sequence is CASSPGLQETQYF. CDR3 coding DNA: TGTGCCAGCAGCCCAGGTCTACAAGAGACCCAGTACTTC.

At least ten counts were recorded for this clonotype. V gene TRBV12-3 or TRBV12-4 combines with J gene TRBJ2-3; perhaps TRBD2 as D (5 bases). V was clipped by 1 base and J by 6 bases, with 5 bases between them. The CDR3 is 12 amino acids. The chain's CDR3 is CASSLGEDTQYF. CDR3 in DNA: TGTGCCAGCAGTTTAGGGGAGGATACGCAGTATTTT.

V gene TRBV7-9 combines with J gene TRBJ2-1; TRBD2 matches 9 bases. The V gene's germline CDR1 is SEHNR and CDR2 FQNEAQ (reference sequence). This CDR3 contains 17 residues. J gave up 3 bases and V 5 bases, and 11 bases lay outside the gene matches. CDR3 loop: CASSQGRGGVHYNEQFF. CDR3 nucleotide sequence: TGTGCCAGCAGCCAAGGGCGGGGGGGGGTTCACTACAATGAGCAGTTCTTC. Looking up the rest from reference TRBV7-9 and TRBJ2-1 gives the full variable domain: DTGVSQNPRHKITKRGQNVTFRCDPISEHNRLYWYRQTLGQGPEFLTYFQNEAQLEKSRLLSDRFSAERPKGSFSTLEIQRTEQGDSAMYLCASSQGRGGVHYNEQFFGPGTRLTVL.

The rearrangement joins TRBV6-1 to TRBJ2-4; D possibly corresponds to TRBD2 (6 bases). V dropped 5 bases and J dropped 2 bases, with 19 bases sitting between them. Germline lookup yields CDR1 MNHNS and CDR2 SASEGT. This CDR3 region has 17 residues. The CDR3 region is CASSPLAGPESKNIQYF. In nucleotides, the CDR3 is TGTGCCAGCAGTCCCCTGGCGGGGCCTGAATCCAAAAACATTCAGTACTTC.

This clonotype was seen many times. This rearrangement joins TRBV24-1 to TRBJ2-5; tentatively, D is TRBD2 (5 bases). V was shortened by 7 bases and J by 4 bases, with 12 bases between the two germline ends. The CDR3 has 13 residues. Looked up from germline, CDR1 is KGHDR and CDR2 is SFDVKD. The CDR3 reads CATRDGERETQYF. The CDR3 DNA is TGTGCCACCAGAGACGGGGAGCGAGAGACCCAGTACTTC.

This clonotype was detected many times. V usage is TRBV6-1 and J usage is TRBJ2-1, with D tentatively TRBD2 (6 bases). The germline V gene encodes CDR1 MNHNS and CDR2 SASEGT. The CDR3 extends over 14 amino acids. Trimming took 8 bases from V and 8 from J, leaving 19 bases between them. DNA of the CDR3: TGTGCCAGCTCCAACGGGGGTGGGGAGGATGAGCAGTTCTTC. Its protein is CASSNGGGEDEQFF.

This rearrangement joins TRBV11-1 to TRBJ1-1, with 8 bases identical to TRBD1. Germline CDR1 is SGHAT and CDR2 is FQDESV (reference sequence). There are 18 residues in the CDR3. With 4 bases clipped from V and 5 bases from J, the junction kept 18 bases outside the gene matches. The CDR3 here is CASSSFDLHRDRITEAFF. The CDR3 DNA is TGTGCCAGCAGCTCCTTCGACCTACACCGGGACAGGATAACTGAAGCTTTCTTT.

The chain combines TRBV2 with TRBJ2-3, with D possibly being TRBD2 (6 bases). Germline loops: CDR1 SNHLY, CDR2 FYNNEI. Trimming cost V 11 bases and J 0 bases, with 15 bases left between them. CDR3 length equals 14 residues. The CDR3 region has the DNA TGTGCCGGCTTGGAGGGGACTAGCACAGATACGCAGTATTTT. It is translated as CAGLEGTSTDTQYF.

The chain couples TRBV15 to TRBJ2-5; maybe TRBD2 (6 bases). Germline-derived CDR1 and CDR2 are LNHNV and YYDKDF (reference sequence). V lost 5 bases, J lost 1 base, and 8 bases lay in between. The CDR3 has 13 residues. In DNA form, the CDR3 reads TGTGCCACCAGCTATAGCGGCCAAGAGACCCAGTACTTC. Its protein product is CATSYSGQETQYF.

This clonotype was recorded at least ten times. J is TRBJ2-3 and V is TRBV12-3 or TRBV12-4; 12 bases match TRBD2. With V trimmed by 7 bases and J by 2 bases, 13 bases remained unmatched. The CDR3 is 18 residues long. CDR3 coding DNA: TGTGCCAGCAACCCTGGACTAGCGGGGAAGCATCACACAGATACGCAGTATTTT. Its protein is CASNPGLAGKHHTDTQYF.

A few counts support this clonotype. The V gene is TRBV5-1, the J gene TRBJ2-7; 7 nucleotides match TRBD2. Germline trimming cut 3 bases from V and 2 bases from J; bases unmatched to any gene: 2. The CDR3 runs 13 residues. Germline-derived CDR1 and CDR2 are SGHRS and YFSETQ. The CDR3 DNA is TGCGCCAGCAGCTGGACTAGACCCTACGAGCAGTACTTC. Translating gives CASSWTRPYEQYF. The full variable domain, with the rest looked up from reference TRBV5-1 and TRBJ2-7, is KAGVTQTPRYLIKTRGQQVTLSCSPISGHRSVSWYQQTPGQGLQFLFEYFSETQRNKGNFPGRFSGRQFSNSRSEMNVSTLELGDSALYLCASSWTRPYEQYFGPGTRLTVT.

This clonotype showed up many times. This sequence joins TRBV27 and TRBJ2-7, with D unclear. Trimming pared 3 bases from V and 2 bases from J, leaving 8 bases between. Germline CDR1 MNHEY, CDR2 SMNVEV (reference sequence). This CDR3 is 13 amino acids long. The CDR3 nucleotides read TGTGCCAGCAGTTTCGGGCAGACCTACGAGCAGTACTTC. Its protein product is CASSFGQTYEQYF.